This T cell receptor beta chain was documented in a study of cytomegalovirus exposure and HLA in healthy donors listed by TCRdb under 2017. Regarding the research as a whole: According to an earlier analysis of 550 to 750 of the donors, about 179 million T cells yielded over 100 million unique TCR beta sequences and approximately 300 Gb of sequence data. Roughly 300 gigabases of sequencing data and approximately 84 million unique TCR sequences were included in an early release covering about 620 HLA-typed donors. Among the roughly 400 genotyped donors, 75% to 90% belonged to the genetic ancestry cluster associated with self-reported Caucasian donors. The aim of the study was to test whether cataloging public T cell receptors could identify signatures of past pathogen exposure. The study used immunosequencing to profile the T cell repertoires of approximately 630 subjects and linked those repertoires to cytomegalovirus serostatus. Besides the first cohort of approximately 670 subjects, a separate validation cohort made up of some 110 different subjects was used. High-throughput TCR immunosequencing, statistical association of individual TCRs with disease status, and machine learning were combined to predict cytomegalovirus infection status. A later analysis re-analyzed previously published TCR beta repertoires from roughly 600 donors and added high-resolution HLA genotyping to study TCR occurrence patterns. The later analysis used no new phenotypic data to find candidate immune exposures, relying instead on TCR beta sequences and their occurrence across donors. In an earlier analysis of about 590 of the donors, high-throughput TCR beta sequencing was used to judge whether each TCR beta V gene segment behaved as functional or pseudogenic. Donor age, sex, ethnicity and CMV serostatus were compiled together with the repertoire data. A later genetic analysis used genome-wide SNP genotypes for about 65% of the 666 donors, treating that subset as a discovery cohort. All discovery cohort repertoires had been generated using a single sequencing platform. HLA typing included class I and class II loci at four-digit resolution. The number of typed donors differed by locus: about 629-630 for A, B, C, DRB1 and DQB1; roughly 510 for DQA1; 600 to 610 for DPA1; and some 450 for DPB1. Several DR-DQ haplotypes were treated as single units for association and clustering because of strong linkage in the cohort. Among a few hundred genotyped donors of the cohort, an average of approximately 230,000 unique TCR beta nucleotide sequences were sequenced per donor, about a sixth of them non-productive. General conclusions and limits of the study: In a later genetic analysis, fewer N-insertions in productive TCRs were reported among donors in an Asian-associated ancestry cluster than the roughly 700-donor mean. The classifier was reported to diagnose cytomegalovirus status with high specificity and sensitivity in both the original and validation cohorts. Most TCR sequences were observed very rarely across donors, whereas some public TCRs were present in many individuals. At a false discovery rate of 0.05, a later analysis linked around 17,000 TCR beta sequences to specific HLA alleles. A total of around 150 TCR beta chains were listed by the study as associated with cytomegalovirus. The authors suggested that the approach could potentially be generalized to other disease states and immunological phenotypes. Because HLA typing was missing for some donors at each locus, association tests included only the typed subset. Assigning TCR associations to individual alleles was difficult when HLA alleles, especially DR and DQ, strongly co-occurred. A cluster of highly shared sequence variants was judged likely to represent a technical artifact of the sequencing pipeline. Linkage disequilibrium might explain the correlated functional status among segregating V segments, but an unknown experimental factor could not be excluded. Roughly uniform sequencing depth across donors was assumed in presence/absence analyses, although this assumption may not hold. Immune exposure information for the cohort was limited to CMV serostatus. Compared with equally common non-associated chains, HLA-associated TCR beta chains in a later analysis were more clonally expanded and had lower generation probabilities. Because the 87-base-pair reads could not distinguish some IMGT-functional V segments, including TRBV6-2 and TRBV6-3, those segments were excluded. Several of the top co-occurrence clusters appeared to be linked to parvovirus B19, influenza, CMV and Epstein-Barr virus, according to a later analysis. The earlier analysis of 587 of the donors excluded some 15 rarely observed V segments, including chromosome 9 orphons, because counts were too low. A further reported finding was that TCR beta sequences accurately predicted the HLA-A and HLA-B alleles for most subjects in the first cohort. In a later genetic analysis, a missense DCLRE1C variant was associated with V-gene and J-gene trimming of TCR beta chains, and the association was replicated in an independent cohort. Only TCR beta chains were sequenced in this cohort, and the absence of alpha or paired-chain data limited detectable features. A later analysis found that TCR association rates varied across HLA loci, with DRB1 alleles showing the most associated TCRs and HLA-C alleles the fewest. In an earlier analysis of 587 of the donors, most TCR beta V segments were observed in productive rearrangements about 87% or about 30% of the time, broadly matching IMGT annotations. In a later analysis, most CMV-associated TCR beta chains were found to appear HLA-restricted, with HLA associations seemingly driven largely by CMV exposure. Three of the identified cytomegalovirus-associated TCR beta chains were confirmed in vitro to be specific for cytomegalovirus antigens.

V lost 3 bases and J lost 4 bases, and the count of bases not matched to a germline gene is 2. The germline V gene encodes CDR1 SGHTA and CDR2 FQGNSA. The CDR3 runs 14 residues from the cysteine to the phenylalanine. The sequence is cut down to CDR3 DNA, 42 bases in frame from base 1. The receptor library was made with the immunoSEQ multiplex PCR assay. A mixture of 60 forward primers for TCR Vbeta segments and 13 reverse primers for TCR Jbeta segments was used in the multiplex PCR. The CDR3 region of rearranged TCR beta genes was amplified from genomic DNA with a multiplex PCR assay. On the Illumina HiSeq System, the amplified TCR beta libraries were sequenced as 87-base-pair reads. The original methods were these. A later analysis tallied 80 million to 95 million unique TCR beta chains across the 600 to 700 repertoires, and approximately 12 million of those chains were shared by two or more donors. To remove PCR and sequencing errors, raw reads were error-corrected and collapsed into unique sequences using a nearest-neighbor algorithm that merged closely related sequences. To assign V, D and J gene segments, CDR3 sequences were aligned to IMGT reference sequences. For a sequence to be retained, at least a six-nucleotide match to both a V gene segment and a J gene segment was required. A rearrangement was called productive if the CDR3 had no stop codons and remained in frame with V and J, and every other rearrangement was called non-productive. CDR3 was defined by IMGT convention, running from the second conserved V-encoded cysteine to the conserved J-encoded phenylalanine. The earlier analysis of about 610 of the donors excluded sequences that lacked an unambiguous match to a single V gene segment. An earlier analysis of several hundred of the donors called V segments functional above 56.7% productive rearrangements and segregating when the between-donor standard deviation exceeded 5%. A statistical classification framework was developed to diagnose cytomegalovirus status using the catalog of TCR beta chain sequences. V and J gene assignment, in a later analysis, came from comparing TCR nucleotide sequences with IMGT/GENE-DB human TR gene sequences. In a later analysis, CDR3 sequences and most-parsimonious VDJ recombination scenarios were assigned using the TCRdist pipeline. In a later analysis, every TCR beta chain was defined by the combination of its CDR3 amino acid sequence and its V-gene family, and reads without a unique V-gene family were dropped. In a later analysis, 450 to 600 highly shared, low-generation-probability nucleotide sequences were removed to address suspected cross-contamination and a sequencing artifact. A later analysis calculated a clonal expansion index for each public chain from normalized within-repertoire ranks of inferred template counts. A later analysis computed generation probabilities with a VDJ recombination model fitted to out-of-frame rearrangements, and checked the results against IGoR. In a later analysis, TCR-TCR, TCR-HLA and TCR-CMV co-occurrence was scored with hypergeometric tests, and a repertoire-size bias correction was applied to TCR pairs. False discovery rates were estimated in a later analysis by permuting HLA or CMV assignments 20 times. A later analysis grouped co-occurring TCRs with DBSCAN, adding TCRdist sequence similarity when clustering within HLA-allele-positive subsets. Co-occurrence clustering excluded repertoires with fewer than 30,000 or more than 120,000 public chains, plus five with anomalous nucleotide sharing. TCRdb obtained this table from immuneACCESS and retained in-frame rearrangements with V and J assigned. These tables miss some clones; where compared with another copy, unresolved V genes account for less than half of the shortfall, and the remainder is unexplained. Clone size and the V and J calls come from that table; the DNA yielded D and trimming. For this sample the table gives 150,000 to 200,000 clones, of which under 80% were detected only once. Around 2.3% of the sample comes from the top ten.

On this clone: Its recognized antigen is unknown. No clone much larger than this one lies a single base away; base qualities are absent.

The cohort comprised under 700 healthy bone marrow donors. All cohort members were sampled while nominally healthy, although unrecorded immune exposures were likely present. The donor was CMV seropositive and was included in the group of about 290 seropositive cohort members. A peripheral blood sample was collected from each donor, and TCR beta sequencing was performed on peripheral blood mononuclear cells. Genomic DNA extraction from the blood cell samples was performed with the Qiagen DNeasy Blood Extraction Kit. The chain employs TRBV7-2 and TRBJ1-5; 8 middle bases align to TRBD1. Specimen: PBMCs. The receptor comes from a woman aged 25 to 39 in good health and CMV-seropositive. CDR3 sequence: CASSLWDRNQPQHF. The DNA sequence is given as TGTGCCAGCAGCTTGTGGGACAGGAATCAGCCCCAGCATTTT.